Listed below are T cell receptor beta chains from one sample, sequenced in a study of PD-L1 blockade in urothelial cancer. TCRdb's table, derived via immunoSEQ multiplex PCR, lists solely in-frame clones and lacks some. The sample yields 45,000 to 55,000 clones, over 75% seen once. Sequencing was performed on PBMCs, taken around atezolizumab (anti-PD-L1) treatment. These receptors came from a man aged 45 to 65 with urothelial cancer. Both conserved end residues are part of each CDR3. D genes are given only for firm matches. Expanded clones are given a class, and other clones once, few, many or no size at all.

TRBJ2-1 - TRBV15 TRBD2 TGTGCCACCTGCGGATCAACTAGCGGGGGGGCGGATGAGCAGTTCTTC CATCGSTSGGADEQFF
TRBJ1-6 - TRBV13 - TGTGCCAGCAGCTTAGGCTTGGGGCGCGGGGATTCACCCCTCCACTTT CASSLGLGRGDSPLHF
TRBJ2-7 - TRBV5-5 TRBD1 TGTGCCAGCAGCTTGATTCCAGGGGGCTGGTACGAGCAGTACTTC CASSLIPGGWYEQYF
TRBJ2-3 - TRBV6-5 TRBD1 TGTGCCAGCAGTACACCGGGACAGGGTTCAGATACGCAGTATTTT CASSTPGQGSDTQYF
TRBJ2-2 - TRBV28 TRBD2 TGTGCCACTGAGCGGGGCTACACCGGGGAGCTGTTTTTT CATERGYTGELFF
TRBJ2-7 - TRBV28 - TGTGCCAGCGGAGTAGGAACCTACGAGCAGTACTTC CASGVGTYEQYF
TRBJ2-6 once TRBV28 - TGTGCCAGCCTATTGCGGGGATCTGGGGCCAACGTCCTGACTTTC CASLLRGSGANVLTF
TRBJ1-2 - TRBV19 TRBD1 TGTGCCAGTACCGTCGACAGGACAGGCTATGGCTACACCTTC CASTVDRTGYGYTF
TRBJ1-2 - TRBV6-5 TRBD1 TGTGCCAGCAGTTACTCTACAGGGGTAAATGGCTACACCTTC CASSYSTGVNGYTF
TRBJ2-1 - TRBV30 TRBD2 TGTGCCCGGTCCTGGGGGGAGGGAGCCCCCAATGAGCAGTTCTTC CARSWGEGAPNEQFF
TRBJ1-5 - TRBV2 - TGTGCCAGCAGTAAGGGGACAAATAGCAATCAGCCCCAGCATTTT CASSKGTNSNQPQHF
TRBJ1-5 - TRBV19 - TGTGCCAGCAATCCGGGACAACTACCTAATCAGCCCCAGCATTTT CASNPGQLPNQPQHF
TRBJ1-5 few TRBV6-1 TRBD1 TGTGCCAGCAGTGCCGGGACAGGGGGTCAGCCCCAGCATTTT CASSAGTGGQPQHF
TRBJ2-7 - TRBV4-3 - TGCGCCAGCAGCCAAGACCTAGTGGGCGGGACGACCTACGAGCAGTACTTC CASSQDLVGGTTYEQYF
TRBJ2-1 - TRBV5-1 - TGCGCCAGCAGCTTGTTAGGCGGTAGCTCCTACAATGAGCAGTTCTTC CASSLLGGSSYNEQFF
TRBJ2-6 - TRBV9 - TGTGCCAGCAGCGTAGCTGGCTCGGGGGCCAACGTCCTGACTTTC CASSVAGSGANVLTF
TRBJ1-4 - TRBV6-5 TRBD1 TGTGCCAGCAGTTACGGAGGGGGCCGGGGTAATGAAAAACTGTTTTTT CASSYGGGRGNEKLFF
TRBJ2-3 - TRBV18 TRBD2 TGTGCCAGCTCGCCGGGGCGGGGGACAGATACGCAGTATTTT CASSPGRGTDTQYF
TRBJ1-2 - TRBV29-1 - TGCAGCGTGGAGGGACTACGGCGGGACTATGGCTACACCTTC CSVEGLRRDYGYTF
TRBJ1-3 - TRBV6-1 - TGTGCCAGCAGTGATGGCCAGATCTCTGGAAACACCATATATTTT CASSDGQISGNTIYF